This record concerns one T cell receptor (beta chain) sequence. Since a much larger clone is just one base distant, this may be a read error. A TCRbeta library incorporating unique molecular identifiers was prepared. TCRdb re-analysed the PCR reads in MiXCR, keeping a single row per CDR3 protein. The sample lists a few hundred thousand distinct CDR3 sequences; approximately 9.9% were seen once. The record originates from a study of T-cell reconstitution after alpha-beta-depleted transplantation in children. Looked up from germline, CDR1 is DFQATT and CDR2 is SNEGSKA (reference sequence). Between the trimmed V and J ends, which lost 6 bases and 12 bases, there was a span of 21 bases. This CDR3 spans 13 amino acids.

The chain employs TRBV20-1 and TRBJ2-1; maybe TRBD2 (5 bases). The material was PBMCs from the stem cell graft donor, obtained from the stem cell graft. The sequence came from a human donor who donated a stem cell graft to a child with SCID. The chain's CDR3 is CSAAKGEGKGQFF. The CDR3 DNA reads TGCAGTGCGGCAAAAGGAGAGGGCAAGGGGCAGTTCTTC.